Here is one TCR beta chain with its context. What it binds is unknown. The germline V and J ends were trimmed by 0 bases and 5 bases, with 11 bases remaining between them. This CDR3 is built from 14 residues. The germline gives CDR1 MNHEY, CDR2 SMNVEV (reference sequence). This entry is derived from a study of PD-1 blockade in classical Hodgkin lymphoma. Time point described: cycle 4 day 1 (C4D1), after more than 5 weeks of nivolumab. Every patient had relapsed following autologous stem cell transplantation, and cohorts differed in brentuximab vedotin exposure. Complete response, partial response or progressive disease were the best responses. Assay used: immunoSEQ multiplex PCR; TCRdb lists only in-frame clones, some missing. There are under 20,000 clones in the sample; 76% occur only once, and around 40% lies in the top ten. Study-level points and caveats: Baseline diversity in complete responders resembled that of newly diagnosed patients. Baseline TCR diversity was reportedly lower in newly diagnosed patients than healthy donors.

The material was peripheral blood mononuclear cells (PBMCs), obtained before the fourth cycle of nivolumab. The chain links TRBV27 to TRBJ2-7; a possible D gene is TRBD1 (6 bases). The origin of this receptor is a human donor with classical Hodgkin lymphoma. CDR3 residues: CASSLSPGAHEQYF. CDR3 DNA sequence: TGTGCCAGCAGTTTATCGCCAGGGGCCCACGAGCAGTACTTC.